Listed here are 14 T cell receptor beta chains from one sample, sequenced in a study of cytomegalovirus exposure and HLA in healthy donors. The PCR ran on 60 Vbeta and 13 Jbeta primers. TCRdb keeps only in-frame clones here, not all; method: immunoSEQ multiplex PCR. This table has 200,000 to 250,000 clones, under 90% appearing once. Material: PBMCs. Receptors originate from a human donor in good health.

The V gene is TRBV18, the J gene TRBJ2-7; no clear D. The CDR3 covers 16 residues. Germline V gene data show CDR1 as KGHSH and CDR2 as LQKENI. V was pared by 3 bases and J by 5 bases, with 20 bases between. The CDR3: CASSPKSTGFVDEQYF. The CDR3 nucleotides read TGTGCCAGCTCACCCAAGTCCACGGGTTTCGTCGACGAGCAGTACTTC.

The chain uses TRBV6-1 and TRBJ1-2; weak D call: TRBD1 (5 bases). V was shortened by 6 bases and J by 2 bases, with 10 bases between the two germline ends. Germline CDR1 is MNHNS and CDR2 is SASEGT. The CDR3 contains 13 residues. The CDR3 reads CASREGRNYGYTF. The CDR3 coding sequence is TGTGCCAGCAGGGAGGGACGGAACTATGGCTACACCTTC.

In its sample, this clone was seen once. The chain has TRBV10-3 and TRBJ2-7; 13 nucleotides match TRBD2. Germline V gene lookup returns CDR1 ENHRY and CDR2 SYGVKD. The length of the CDR3 is 15 residues. Germline trimming cut 10 bases from V and 5 bases from J; bases unmatched to any gene: 11. This CDR3 is CATAQLAGGPDEQYF. CDR3 nucleotides: TGTGCCACCGCCCAACTAGCGGGAGGGCCCGACGAGCAGTACTTC.

This sequence joins TRBV7-2 and TRBJ1-1, with D perhaps TRBD1 (6 bases). The CDR3 consists of 14 residues. Trimming took off 2 bases at V and 2 bases at J, with 9 bases between the two ends. The V gene's germline CDR1 is SGHTA and CDR2 FQGNSA. The CDR3 spells CASSLRRGNTEAFF. The CDR3 nucleotides read TGTGCCAGCAGCTTACGCAGGGGTAACACTGAAGCTTTCTTT.

The chain uses TRBV19 and TRBJ2-7; 8 bases fit TRBD2. The CDR3 length is 15 residues. Trimming at V came to 3 bases and at J to 0 bases, leaving 4 bases not matched to a gene. In germline, CDR1 is LNHDA, CDR2 SQIVND (reference sequence). CDR3: CASSITSGNSYEQYF. The CDR3 DNA sequence: TGTGCCAGTAGTATCACTAGCGGAAACTCCTACGAGCAGTACTTC.

The V and J genes are TRBV5-4 and TRBJ2-7; TRBD2 matches at 10 bases. V shed 4 bases and J 7 bases; nucleotides not matched to a gene: 5. Germline loops: CDR1 SGHNT, CDR2 YYREEE (reference sequence). There are 13 residues in the CDR3. CDR3 loop: CASSPSGRGEQYF. CDR3 nucleotides: TGTGCCAGCAGCCCTAGCGGGAGAGGTGAGCAGTACTTC.

The rearrangement uses TRBV9 and TRBJ2-2; 10 positions match TRBD2. The CDR3 is made up of 17 amino acids. Germline V gene data show CDR1 as SGDLS and CDR2 as YYNGEE. V gave up 3 bases and J gave up 4 bases; unmatched junction bases: 9. The CDR3, as DNA: TGTGCCAGCAGCGCACGGTCCGGGACTAGCGTCACCGGGGAGCTGTTTTTT. Translation gives CASSARSGTSVTGELFF.

The V call is TRBV7-6, the J call TRBJ2-3, with 7 bases matching TRBD2. With V trimmed by 1 base and J by 4 bases, 17 bases remained unmatched. CDR3 length: 19 residues. Germline CDR1 reads SGHVS; CDR2 reads FNYEAQ. CDR3 sequence reads: CASSLGVGLVGGPADTQYF. The CDR3 region has the DNA TGTGCCAGCAGCTTAGGAGTTGGTCTGGTGGGAGGGCCCGCAGATACGCAGTATTTT. Based on the CDR3 plus reference TRBV7-6 and TRBJ2-3, the full variable domain is GAGVSQSPRYKVTKRGQDVALRCDPISGHVSLYWYRQALGQGPEFLTYFNYEAQQDKSGLPNDRFSAERPEGSISTLTIQRTEQRDSAMYRCASSLGVGLVGGPADTQYFGPGTRLTVL.

The sample holds one count of this clone. The chain has TRBV10-3 and TRBJ1-5, with D maybe TRBD1 (5 bases). V was cut by 2 bases and J by 3 bases, with 8 bases left in between. Per the germline V gene, CDR1 is ENHRY and CDR2 is SYGVKD. The CDR3 extends over 14 amino acids. In nucleotides, the CDR3 is TGTGCCATCAGTGAGGGGGGGGACAATCAGCCCCAGCATTTT. Protein sequence: CAISEGGDNQPQHF.

This chain joins TRBV25-1 and TRBJ1-4, with D hard to call. CDR3 length: 15 residues. The V and J ends lost 1 base and 6 bases respectively, with 12 bases between them. Germline V gene sequence: CDR1 MGHDK, CDR2 SYGVNS. DNA for the CDR3: TGTGCCAGCAGTGAATCCCAGGTGCGCGATGAAAAACTGTTTTTT. This gives the protein CASSESQVRDEKLFF.

This chain uses TRBV30 with TRBJ2-7, with TRBD1 as a possible D gene (6 bases). The CDR3 has 12 residues. With 0 bases removed from V and 6 bases from J, the gap between germline ends came to 9 bases. CDR1 is GTSNPN and CDR2 is SVGIG in the germline V gene (reference sequence). CDR3 protein: CAWSVQGVEQYF. The DNA of the CDR3 is TGTGCCTGGAGTGTACAGGGTGTCGAGCAGTACTTC.

This clone has just one count. This chain joins TRBV2 and TRBJ2-7; 10 bases are shared with TRBD1. CDR3 length equals 13 residues. Germline V gene sequence: CDR1 SNHLY, CDR2 FYNNEI. With 7 bases clipped from V and 6 bases from J, the junction kept 6 bases outside the gene matches. The CDR3 reads CASMGDRGGEQYF. The CDR3 region has the DNA TGTGCCAGCATGGGGGACAGGGGAGGCGAGCAGTACTTC.

The chain couples TRBV7-2 to TRBJ2-3; D unclear. V shed 4 bases and J shed 2 bases, with 4 bases lying between them. CDR1 SGHTA and CDR2 FQGNSA come from the germline V gene. The CDR3 extends over 12 amino acids. The CDR3 DNA reads TGTGCCAGCAGCTCCCTCACAGATACGCAGTATTTT. Translating gives CASSSLTDTQYF.

V usage is TRBV4-2 and J usage is TRBJ1-2; 9 positions agree with TRBD1. V lost 0 bases and J lost 3; bases outside the gene matches: 8. This CDR3 comprises 17 residues. Germline lookup yields CDR1 LGHNA and CDR2 YNFKEQ. The chain's CDR3 is CASSQEMGTGRDYGYTF. CDR3 nucleotide sequence: TGTGCCAGCAGCCAAGAAATGGGGACAGGGCGCGACTATGGCTACACCTTC.